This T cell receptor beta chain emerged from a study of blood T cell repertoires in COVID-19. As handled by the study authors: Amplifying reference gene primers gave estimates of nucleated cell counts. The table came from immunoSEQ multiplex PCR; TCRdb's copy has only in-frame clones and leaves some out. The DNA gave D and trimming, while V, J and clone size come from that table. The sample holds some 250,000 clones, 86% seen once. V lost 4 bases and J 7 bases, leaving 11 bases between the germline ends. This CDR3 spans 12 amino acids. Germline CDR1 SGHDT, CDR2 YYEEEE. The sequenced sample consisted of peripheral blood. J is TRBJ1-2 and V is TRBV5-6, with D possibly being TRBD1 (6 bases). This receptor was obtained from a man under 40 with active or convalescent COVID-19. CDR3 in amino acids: CASSRDRFGYTF. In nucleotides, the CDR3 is TGTGCCAGCAGCCGAGACAGGTTTGGCTACACCTTC.